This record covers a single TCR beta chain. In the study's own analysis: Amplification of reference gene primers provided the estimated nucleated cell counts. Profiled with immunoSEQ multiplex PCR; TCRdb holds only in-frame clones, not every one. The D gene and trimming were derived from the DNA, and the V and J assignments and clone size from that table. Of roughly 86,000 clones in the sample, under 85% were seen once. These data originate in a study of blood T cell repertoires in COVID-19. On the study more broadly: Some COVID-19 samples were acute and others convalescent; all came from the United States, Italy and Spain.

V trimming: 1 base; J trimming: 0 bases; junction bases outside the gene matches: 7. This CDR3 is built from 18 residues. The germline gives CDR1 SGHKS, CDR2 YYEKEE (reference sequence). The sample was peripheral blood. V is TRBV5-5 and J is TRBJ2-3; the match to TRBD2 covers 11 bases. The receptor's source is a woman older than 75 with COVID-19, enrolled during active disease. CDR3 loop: CASSLKLAGAPSTDTQYF. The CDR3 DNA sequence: TGTGCCAGCAGCTTGAAACTAGCGGGAGCCCCTAGCACAGATACGCAGTATTTT.